The 7 T cell receptor beta chains below come from one sample, sequenced in a study of CD8 T cells in ankylosing spondylitis. TCRdb re-analysed the 5' RACE reads in MiXCR, keeping a single row per CDR3 protein. The table lists a few hundred thousand distinct CDR3 sequences, roughly 20% of them singletons. The sequencing input was blood, either unsorted or a sorted T cell fraction (not recorded which). The receptors were sampled from a male donor with ankylosing spondylitis or in good health (not recorded which).

The chain links TRBV6-5 to TRBJ2-5, with 10 bases fitting TRBD2. Germline CDR1 reads MNHEY; CDR2 reads SVGAGI. This CDR3 has 16 amino acids. V gave up 2 bases and J gave up 2 bases; unmatched junction bases: 5. The CDR3: CASSYGAGGQQETQYF. Here the CDR3 DNA reads TGTGCCAGCAGTTACGGAGCGGGGGGGCAACAAGAGACCCAGTACTTC.

The chain combines TRBV27 with TRBJ2-7; the D call may be TRBD1 or TRBD2 (5 bases each). The CDR3 is 14 residues long. Germline values: CDR1 MNHEY, CDR2 SMNVEV (reference sequence). Trimming cost V 5 bases and J 4 bases, with 15 bases left between them. Here the CDR3 reads CASSPGRILYEQYF. Written as DNA, the CDR3 is TGTGCCAGCAGTCCGGGGCGAATCCTATACGAGCAGTACTTC.

This clonotype was seen more than once but under ten times. The chain recombines TRBV20-1 with TRBJ2-7; D is unresolved. Trimming pared 0 bases from V and 6 bases from J, leaving 9 bases between. This CDR3 has 12 amino acids. Germline CDR1 is DFQATT and CDR2 is SNEGSKA (reference sequence). Here the CDR3 reads CSARDWVPEQYF. The CDR3 DNA sequence: TGCAGTGCTAGAGATTGGGTTCCCGAGCAGTACTTC.

The chain has TRBV4-2 and TRBJ2-7; tentative D call: TRBD2 (6 bases). V lost 1 base to trimming and J lost 4 bases, with 20 bases between them. The CDR3 totals 17 residues. Per germline, CDR1 LGHNA and CDR2 YNFKEQ. The CDR3 DNA follows: TGTGCCAGCAGCCAAGTTCCCGGGACTTCAAGCTCGTACGAGCAGTACTTC. It encodes CASSQVPGTSSSYEQYF.

This rearrangement joins TRBV3-1 to TRBJ2-3; unclear D gene. The CDR3 runs 14 residues. Germline V gene lookup returns CDR1 LGHDT and CDR2 YNNKEL (reference sequence). V gave up 1 base and J gave up 6 bases, with 11 bases separating them. CDR3 sequence (DNA): TGTGCCAGCAGCCAAGGCGAACAGAGGGATACGCAGTATTTT. Its protein product is CASSQGEQRDTQYF.

This clonotype was detected only a few times. This chain uses TRBV12-3 or TRBV12-4 with TRBJ2-2; D is tentatively TRBD1 or TRBD2 (5 bases each). CDR3 length equals 14 residues. V lost 10 bases to trimming and J lost 0 bases, with 12 bases between them. The CDR3 bases are TGTGCCAACTCCAGGGACCCGAACACCGGGGAGCTGTTTTTT. This codes for CANSRDPNTGELFF.

This clonotype was seen a handful of times. This sequence joins TRBV7-8 and TRBJ2-3; D gene ambiguous. Germline assignment: CDR1 SGHVS and CDR2 FQNEAQ. The V end lost 3 bases, the J end lost 1 base, and 14 bases lay between the germline ends. The CDR3 has 16 amino acids. The CDR3 DNA sequence: TGTGCCAGCAGCTTTCAAGCCATGCTCGGCACAGATACGCAGTATTTT. Protein: CASSFQAMLGTDTQYF.